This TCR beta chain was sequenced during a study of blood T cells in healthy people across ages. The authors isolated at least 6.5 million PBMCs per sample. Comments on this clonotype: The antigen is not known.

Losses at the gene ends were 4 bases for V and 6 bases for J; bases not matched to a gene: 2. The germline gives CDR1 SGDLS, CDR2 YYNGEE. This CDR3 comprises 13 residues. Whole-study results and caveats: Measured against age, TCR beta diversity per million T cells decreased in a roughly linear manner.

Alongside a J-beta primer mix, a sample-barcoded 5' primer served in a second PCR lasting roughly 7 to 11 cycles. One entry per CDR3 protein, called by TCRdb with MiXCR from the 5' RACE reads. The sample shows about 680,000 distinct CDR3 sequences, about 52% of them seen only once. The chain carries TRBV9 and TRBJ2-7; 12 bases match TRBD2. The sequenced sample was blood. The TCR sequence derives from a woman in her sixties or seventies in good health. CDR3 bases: TGTGCCAGCAGCATGACTAGCGGGAGCGAGCAGTACTTC. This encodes CASSMTSGSEQYF.